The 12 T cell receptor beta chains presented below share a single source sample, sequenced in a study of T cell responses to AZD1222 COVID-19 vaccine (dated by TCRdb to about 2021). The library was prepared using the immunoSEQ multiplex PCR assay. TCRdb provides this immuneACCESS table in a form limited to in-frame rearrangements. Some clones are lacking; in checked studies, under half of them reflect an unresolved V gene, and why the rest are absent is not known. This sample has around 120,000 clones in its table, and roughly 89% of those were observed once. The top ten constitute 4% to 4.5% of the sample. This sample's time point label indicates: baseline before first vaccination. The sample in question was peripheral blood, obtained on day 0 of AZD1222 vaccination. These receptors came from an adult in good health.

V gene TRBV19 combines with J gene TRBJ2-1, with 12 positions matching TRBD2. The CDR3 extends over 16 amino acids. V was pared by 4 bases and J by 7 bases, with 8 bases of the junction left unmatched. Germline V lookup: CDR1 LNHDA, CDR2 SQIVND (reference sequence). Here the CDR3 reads CASSTSGLAGKNEQFF. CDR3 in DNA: TGTGCCAGTAGTACCTCTGGACTAGCGGGAAAAAATGAGCAGTTCTTC.

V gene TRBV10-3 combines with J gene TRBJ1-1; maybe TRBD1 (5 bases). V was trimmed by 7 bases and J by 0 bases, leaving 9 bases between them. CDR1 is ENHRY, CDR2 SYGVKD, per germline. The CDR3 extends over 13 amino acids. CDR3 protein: CAIMGVMNTEAFF. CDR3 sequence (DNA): TGTGCCATCATGGGGGTCATGAACACTGAAGCTTTCTTT.

The CDR3 DNA follows: TGTGCCAGCAGTTTAAATATGAACACTGAAGCTTTCTTT. It is translated as CASSLNMNTEAFF. The chain recombines TRBV28 with TRBJ1-1, with D uncertain. V lost 2 bases and J 0 bases, leaving 4 bases between the germline ends. Germline V lookup: CDR1 MDHEN, CDR2 SYDVKM. CDR3 length: 13 amino acids.

In nucleotides, the CDR3 is TGTGCCAGCAGGCACGCCGGTGGGAGTGCCAATGGCTACACCTTC. This translates into CASRHAGGSANGYTF. The V and J genes are TRBV7-9 and TRBJ1-2; no firm D call. CDR1 is SEHNR, CDR2 FQNEAQ, per germline (reference sequence). Trimming pared 6 bases from V and 6 bases from J, leaving 20 bases between. CDR3 length equals 15 residues.

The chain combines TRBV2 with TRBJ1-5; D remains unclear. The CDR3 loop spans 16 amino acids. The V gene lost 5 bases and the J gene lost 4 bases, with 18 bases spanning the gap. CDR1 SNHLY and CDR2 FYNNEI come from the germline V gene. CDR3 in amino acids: CASSLRPDSLNQPQHF. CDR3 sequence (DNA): TGTGCCAGCAGTCTCAGGCCCGACTCACTGAATCAGCCCCAGCATTTT.

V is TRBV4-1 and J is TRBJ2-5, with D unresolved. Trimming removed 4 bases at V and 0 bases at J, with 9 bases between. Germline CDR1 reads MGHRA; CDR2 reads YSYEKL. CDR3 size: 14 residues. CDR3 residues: CASSPGMYQETQYF. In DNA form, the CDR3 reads TGCGCCAGCAGCCCCGGAATGTACCAAGAGACCCAGTACTTC.

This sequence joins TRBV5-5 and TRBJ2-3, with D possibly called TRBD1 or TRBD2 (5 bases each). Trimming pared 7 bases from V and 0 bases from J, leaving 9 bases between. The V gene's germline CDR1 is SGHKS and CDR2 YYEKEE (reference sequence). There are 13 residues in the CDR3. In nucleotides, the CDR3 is TGTGCCAGCGGGGGACCAAGCACAGATACGCAGTATTTT. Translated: CASGGPSTDTQYF.

CDR3 residues: CASSSRQGTQPQHF. CDR3 DNA sequence: TGTGCCAGCAGCTCGCGGCAGGGAACTCAGCCCCAGCATTTT. The chain recombines TRBV7-8 with TRBJ1-5; a weak D match, TRBD1 (5 bases). The CDR3 consists of 14 residues. V was trimmed by 4 bases and J by 6 bases, leaving 13 bases between them. CDR1 and CDR2 from the germline V gene are SGHVS and FQNEAQ.

The DNA of the CDR3 is TGTGCCAGTAGTATAACAAGCTCTGGGGCCAACGTCCTGACTTTC. This gives the protein CASSITSSGANVLTF. The gene calls are TRBV19 and TRBJ2-6; no clear D. Germline V CDR1 and CDR2: LNHDA, SQIVND (reference sequence). This CDR3 contains 15 residues. V was trimmed by 2 bases and J by 0 bases, leaving 5 bases between them.

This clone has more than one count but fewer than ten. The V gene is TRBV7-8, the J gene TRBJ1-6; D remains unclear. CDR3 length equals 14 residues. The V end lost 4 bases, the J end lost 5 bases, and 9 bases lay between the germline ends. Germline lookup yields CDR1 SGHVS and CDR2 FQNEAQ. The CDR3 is CASSYRQNNSPLHF. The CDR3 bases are TGTGCCAGCAGCTACCGCCAGAATAATTCACCCCTCCACTTT.

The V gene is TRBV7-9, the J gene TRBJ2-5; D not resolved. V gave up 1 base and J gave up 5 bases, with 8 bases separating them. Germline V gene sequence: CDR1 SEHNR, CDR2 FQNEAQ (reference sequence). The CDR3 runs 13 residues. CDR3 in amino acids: CASSLDTGETQYF. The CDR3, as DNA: TGTGCCAGCAGCTTAGATACCGGGGAGACCCAGTACTTC.

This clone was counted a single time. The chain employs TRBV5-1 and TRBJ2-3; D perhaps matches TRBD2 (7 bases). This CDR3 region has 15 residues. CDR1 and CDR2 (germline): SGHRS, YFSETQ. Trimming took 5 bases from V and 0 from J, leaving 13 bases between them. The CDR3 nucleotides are TGCGCCAGCAGGATGGCGGGGGCTAGCACAGATACGCAGTATTTT. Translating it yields CASRMAGASTDTQYF. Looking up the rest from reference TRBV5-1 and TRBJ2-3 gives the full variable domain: KAGVTQTPRYLIKTRGQQVTLSCSPISGHRSVSWYQQTPGQGLQFLFEYFSETQRNKGNFPGRFSGRQFSNSRSEMNVSTLELGDSALYLCASRMAGASTDTQYFGPGTRLTVL.